This T cell receptor beta chain was observed in a study of blood T cell repertoires in COVID-19. Study in general: Specimens from acute and convalescent COVID-19 originated in the United States, Italy and Spain. PBMCs, B-cell-depleted T cells, or T cells provided the cDNA or gDNA that made up the material.

In the authors' methods: Amplification of reference gene primers provided the estimated nucleated cell counts. Here immunoSEQ multiplex PCR was the method, and the copy in TCRdb shows in-frame clones only, minus some. V, J and clone size reflect that table, while D and trimming were determined from the DNA. The sample lists 28,000 or so clones, 80% to 95% occurring once. Germline CDR1 is LGHDT and CDR2 is YNNKEL (reference sequence). The CDR3 spans 14 residues. Trimming cost V 4 bases and J 3 bases, with 10 bases left between them. This clone was observed a single time. The V gene is TRBV3-1 (or the pseudogene TRBV3-2), the J gene TRBJ2-1; D is possibly TRBD2 (5 bases). The sequencing sample was made of peripheral blood. This receptor was identified in a human donor in a cohort sampled during active COVID-19. The CDR3 protein is CASSPRTGYNEQFF. The CDR3 region has the DNA TGTGCCAGCAGCCCGAGGACTGGCTACAATGAGCAGTTCTTC.